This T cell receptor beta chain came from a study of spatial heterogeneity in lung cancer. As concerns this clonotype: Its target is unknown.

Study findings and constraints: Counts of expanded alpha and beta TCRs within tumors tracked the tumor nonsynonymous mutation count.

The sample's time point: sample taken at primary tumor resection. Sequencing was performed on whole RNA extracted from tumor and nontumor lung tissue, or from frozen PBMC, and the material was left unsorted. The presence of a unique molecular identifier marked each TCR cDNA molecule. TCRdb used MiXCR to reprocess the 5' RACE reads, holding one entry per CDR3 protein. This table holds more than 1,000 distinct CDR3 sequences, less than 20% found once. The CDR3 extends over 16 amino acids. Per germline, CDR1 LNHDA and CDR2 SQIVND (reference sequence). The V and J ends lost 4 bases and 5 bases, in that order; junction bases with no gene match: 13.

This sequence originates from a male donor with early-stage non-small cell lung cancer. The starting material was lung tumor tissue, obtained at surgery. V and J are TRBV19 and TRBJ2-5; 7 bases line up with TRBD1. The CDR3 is CASSTRRTGFLETQYF. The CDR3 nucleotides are TGTGCCAGTAGTACTCGCAGGACAGGATTTTTGGAGACCCAGTACTTC.